The present TCR beta chain was sequenced within a study of blood T cell repertoires in COVID-19. Germline-derived CDR1 and CDR2 are LNHDA and SQIVND (reference sequence). V gave up 7 bases and J gave up 1 base, with 10 bases separating them. This CDR3 has 14 residues. The data were produced by immunoSEQ multiplex PCR, yet TCRdb's version contains in-frame clones alone and is incomplete. Altogether 140,000 or so clones are present, about 82% being singletons, with the ten largest covering roughly 2.9%. This TCR was recovered from a man between 45 and 60 years old with acute or convalescent COVID-19. Sequenced: peripheral blood. The gene calls are TRBV19 and TRBJ2-2, with D possibly matching TRBD2 (5 bases). CDR3 nucleotide sequence: TGTGCCAGTATGCGACGGGAGAACACCGGGGAGCTGTTTTTT. Translation: CASMRRENTGELFF.